The source of this T cell receptor (beta chain) is a study of cytomegalovirus exposure and HLA in healthy donors. Study observations and caveats: Altogether, 160 or so TCR beta chains were recorded as cytomegalovirus-associated. It was taken for granted in presence/absence analyses that sequencing depth across donors was roughly uniform. According to an earlier analysis, most TCR beta V segments yielded productive rearrangements about 90% or about 30% of the time.

CDR3 length: 19 amino acids. J gave up 1 base and V 2 bases, and 10 bases lay outside the gene matches. CDR1 is WNHNN, CDR2 SYGVQD, per germline (reference sequence). Concerning this clone: Its antigen is unknown.

A multiplex PCR was run with 60 Vbeta primers and 13 Jbeta primers. Libraries were prepared by immunoSEQ multiplex PCR; TCRdb keeps only in-frame clonotypes and omits some of them. The sample lists fewer than 250,000 clones, more than 80% occurring once. The sequence was obtained from a man aged 30 to 45 in good health and CMV-seronegative. The chain employs TRBV10-1 and TRBJ1-3; 11 bases line up with TRBD1. Sequenced material: PBMCs. The CDR3 DNA is TGCGCCAGCAGTGAGCCGGGACAGGGGGAAATTGTGTCTGGAAACACCATATATTTT. Translating gives CASSEPGQGEIVSGNTIYF.